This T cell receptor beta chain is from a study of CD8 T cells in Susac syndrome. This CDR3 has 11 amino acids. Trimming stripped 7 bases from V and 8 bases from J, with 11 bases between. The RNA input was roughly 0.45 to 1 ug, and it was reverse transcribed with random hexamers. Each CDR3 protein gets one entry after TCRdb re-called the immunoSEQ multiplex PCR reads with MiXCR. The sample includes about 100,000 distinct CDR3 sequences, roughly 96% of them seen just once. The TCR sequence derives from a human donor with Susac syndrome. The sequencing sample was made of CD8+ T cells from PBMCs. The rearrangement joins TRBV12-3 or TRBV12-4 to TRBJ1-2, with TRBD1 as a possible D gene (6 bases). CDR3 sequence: CASNSGVGYTF. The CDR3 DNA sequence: TGTGCCAGCAACTCAGGGGTAGGCTACACCTTC.